This T cell receptor beta chain was sequenced during a study of Ad26.COV2.S vaccination and SARS-CoV-2 variants. Findings and limits, study-wide: Vaccinees displayed broader spike-specific TCR repertoires than placebo recipients. An underestimation of total T cell responses may have resulted from the TCR breadth and depth analyses.

V lost 3 bases, J lost 4 bases, and 9 bases stayed unmatched. Germline loops: CDR1 GTSNPN, CDR2 SVGIG (reference sequence). This CDR3 contains 15 residues. Concerning this clone itself: Its specificity is not known.

The treatment: some 20 received Ad26.COV2.S at low or high dose, single or two shots; roughly 5 received placebo; per-sample allocation not given. On day 63 after the first injection, vaccine and placebo recipients gave samples. Produced via immunoSEQ multiplex PCR; TCRdb's table is partial and in-frame only. The sample consists of 350,000 to 400,000 clones, approximately 89% of them appearing once. The receptor comes from a person aged 18-65 years who received the Ad26.COV2.S COVID-19 vaccine or a placebo. Sequencing was performed on peripheral blood, taken in a trial of Ad26.COV2.S vaccine versus placebo. The chain is built from TRBV30 and TRBJ2-3; TRBD1 aligns across 8 bases. CDR3 loop: CAWRRTGIDADTQYF. The CDR3 nucleotides are TGTGCCTGGAGGCGGACAGGGATCGACGCAGATACGCAGTATTTT.